Listed below are T cell receptor beta chains from one sample, sequenced in a study of T cell repertoires in cytomegalovirus infection. TCRdb reprocessed the reads via MiXCR and lists one record per CDR3 protein. Seen here are about 310,000 distinct CDR3 sequences, about 17% observed once, and the top ten hold 12%. The sample was PBMCs. These receptors all stem from a human donor in good health (CMV status not recorded). Some clones in this sample may be carry-over from other donors' samples. CDR3s include the opening cysteine and the closing phenylalanine or tryptophan. The D gene is left open where the match is weak. Not all rows give a size; the values are once, few, many and, for expanded clones, a class.

d_call: TRBD1
j_call: TRBJ2-1
v_call: TRBV9
clone_size: -
cdr3_length: 14
cdr3_nt: TGTGCCAGCACCGCTCAGGGGGCTGGGGATGAGCAGTTCTTC
cdr3_aa: CASTAQGAGDEQFF

d_call: TRBD1
j_call: TRBJ1-5
v_call: TRBV4-1
clone_size: -
cdr3_length: 16
cdr3_nt: TGCGCCAGCAGCCCCCAACAGGGGTTTAGCAATCAGCCCCAGCATTTT
cdr3_aa: CASSPQQGFSNQPQHF

d_call: -
j_call: TRBJ2-1
v_call: TRBV20-1
clone_size: once
cdr3_length: 15
cdr3_nt: TGCAGTGCCCGATTACCGGGACGGGCCTACAATGAGCAGTTCTTC
cdr3_aa: CSARLPGRAYNEQFF

d_call: -
j_call: TRBJ2-7
v_call: TRBV12-3/TRBV12-4
clone_size: few
cdr3_length: 14
cdr3_nt: TGTGCCAGCAGTTTTAACCAGGTCTCCTACGAGCAGTACTTC
cdr3_aa: CASSFNQVSYEQYF

d_call: -
j_call: TRBJ1-2
v_call: TRBV18
clone_size: few
cdr3_length: 17
cdr3_nt: TGTGCCAGCTCACCAAAGGACAGCGGACTAGCCGACTATGGCTACACCTTC
cdr3_aa: CASSPKDSGLADYGYTF

d_call: -
j_call: TRBJ2-7
v_call: TRBV7-6
clone_size: many
cdr3_length: 16
cdr3_nt: TGTGCCAGCAGCTTATTTTCGTCGGGCGTTGGCTACGAGCAGTACTTC
cdr3_aa: CASSLFSSGVGYEQYF

d_call: TRBD1
j_call: TRBJ2-1
v_call: TRBV7-2
clone_size: many
cdr3_length: 13
cdr3_nt: TGTGCCAGCAGCTTGGACAGGGACAATGAGCAGTTCTTC
cdr3_aa: CASSLDRDNEQFF

d_call: TRBD1
j_call: TRBJ2-7
v_call: TRBV7-2
clone_size: many
cdr3_length: 14
cdr3_nt: TGTGCCAGCAGCCCCCGACAGGGTTGGAACGAGCAGTACTTC
cdr3_aa: CASSPRQGWNEQYF

d_call: -
j_call: TRBJ2-1
v_call: TRBV7-2
clone_size: many
cdr3_length: 14
cdr3_nt: TGTGCCAGCAGCCCGACGCCCCGATCGGGTGAGCAGTTCTTC
cdr3_aa: CASSPTPRSGEQFF

d_call: -
j_call: TRBJ1-2
v_call: TRBV28
clone_size: few
cdr3_length: 13
cdr3_nt: TGTGCCAGCACGGGGCCCCTAACCTATGGCTACACCTTC
cdr3_aa: CASTGPLTYGYTF

d_call: -
j_call: TRBJ2-5
v_call: TRBV6-6
clone_size: many
cdr3_length: 14
cdr3_nt: TGTGCCAGCAGTTACCACAGGGACCAAGAGACCCAGTACTTC
cdr3_aa: CASSYHRDQETQYF